The following is a T cell receptor beta chain sequence with its context. CDR3 length: 14 amino acids. Trimming shortened V by 1 base and J by 9 bases, and 16 bases separated the two germline ends. Germline V CDR1 and CDR2: SGHDT, YYEEEE. Method: immunoSEQ multiplex PCR; TCRdb's copy keeps in-frame clones and lacks some. The sample holds about 250,000 clones, approximately 86% seen once. The data stem from a study of blood T cell repertoires in COVID-19. This TCR derives from a woman of 80 years or more with active or convalescent COVID-19. The rearrangement uses TRBV5-6 and TRBJ1-2; possibly TRBD1 for D (6 bases). Sequencing was performed on peripheral blood. As DNA, the CDR3 is TGTGCCAGCAGCTTGACAGGGATTCGAGAAAGCTACACCTTC. Protein sequence: CASSLTGIRESYTF.